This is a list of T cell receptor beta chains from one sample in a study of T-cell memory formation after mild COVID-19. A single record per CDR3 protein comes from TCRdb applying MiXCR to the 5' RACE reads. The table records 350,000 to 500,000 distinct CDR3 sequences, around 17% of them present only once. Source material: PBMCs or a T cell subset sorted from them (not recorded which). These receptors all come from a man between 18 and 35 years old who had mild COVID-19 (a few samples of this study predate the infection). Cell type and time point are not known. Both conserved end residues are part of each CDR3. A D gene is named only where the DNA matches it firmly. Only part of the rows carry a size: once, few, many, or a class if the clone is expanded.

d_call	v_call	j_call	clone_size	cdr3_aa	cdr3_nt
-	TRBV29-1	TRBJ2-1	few	CSVGAGWMLEQFF	TGCAGCGTTGGGGCAGGGTGGATGCTTGAGCAGTTCTTC
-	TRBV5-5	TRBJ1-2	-	CASSLAGVVGETYGYTF	TGTGCCAGCAGCTTGGCCGGGGTTGTCGGGGAGACCTATGGCTACACCTTC
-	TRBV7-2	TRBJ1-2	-	CASSFSLGQQLYGYTF	TGTGCCAGCAGCTTTAGCCTGGGGCAGCAGCTCTATGGCTACACCTTC
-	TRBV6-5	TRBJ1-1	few	CASSYRRGETEAFF	TGTGCCAGCAGTTACCGGCGGGGTGAAACTGAAGCTTTCTTT
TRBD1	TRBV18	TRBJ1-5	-	CASSLTYRGGQPQHF	TGTGCCAGCTCACTGACTTACAGGGGGGGCCAGCCCCAGCATTTT
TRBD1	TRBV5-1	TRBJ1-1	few	CASSSTGEGTEAFF	TGCGCCAGCAGCTCGACAGGGGAGGGCACTGAAGCTTTCTTT
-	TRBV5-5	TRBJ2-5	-	CARTSWAVRQETQYF	TGTGCCCGCACTTCATGGGCAGTGAGACAAGAGACCCAGTACTTC
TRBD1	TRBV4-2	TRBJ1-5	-	CASSQDYIGRGRGWSNQPQHF	TGTGCCAGCAGCCAAGATTATATCGGCAGGGGGCGCGGATGGAGCAATCAGCCCCAGCATTTT
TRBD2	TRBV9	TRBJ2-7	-	CASSVSPLAGETYEQYF	TGTGCCAGCAGCGTTAGCCCGTTAGCGGGGGAGACCTACGAGCAGTACTTC
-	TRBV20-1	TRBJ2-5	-	CSARGEVPETQYF	TGCAGTGCTAGGGGGGAGGTCCCGGAGACCCAGTACTTC
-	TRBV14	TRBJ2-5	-	CASSQRGAETQYF	TGTGCCAGCAGTCAACGGGGGGCTGAGACCCAGTACTTC
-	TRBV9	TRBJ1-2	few	CASSVGGRARANYGYTF	TGTGCCAGCAGCGTAGGAGGCAGGGCGAGAGCTAACTATGGCTACACCTTC
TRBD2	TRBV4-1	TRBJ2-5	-	CASSQVRGGIGTQYF	TGCGCCAGCAGCCAAGTACGGGGGGGTATCGGGACCCAGTACTTC
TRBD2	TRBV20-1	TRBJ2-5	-	CSASSGGAGTQYF	TGCAGTGCTTCTAGCGGGGGGGCAGGGACCCAGTACTTC
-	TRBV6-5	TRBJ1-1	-	CASSYVAQNTEAFF	TGTGCCAGCAGTTACGTCGCCCAGAACACTGAAGCTTTCTTT
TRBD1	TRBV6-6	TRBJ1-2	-	CASRLTGGRGYTF	TGTGCCAGCAGACTTACAGGGGGCCGCGGCTACACCTTC
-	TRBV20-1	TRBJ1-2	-	CSARDLPGVYGYTF	TGCAGTGCTAGAGATCTTCCAGGGGTCTATGGCTACACCTTC
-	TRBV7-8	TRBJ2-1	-	CASSLGTIGLNNEQFF	TGTGCCAGCAGCTTAGGAACCATTGGACTAAACAATGAGCAGTTCTTC
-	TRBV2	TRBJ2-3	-	CASSDATVAVDTQYF	TGTGCCAGCAGTGATGCGACAGTCGCTGTAGATACGCAGTATTTT
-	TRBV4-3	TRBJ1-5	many	CASSQDRGNQPQHF	TGCGCCAGCAGCCAAGACAGGGGCAATCAGCCCCAGCATTTT
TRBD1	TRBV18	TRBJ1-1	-	CASSPYRGKNTEAFF	TGTGCCAGCTCACCATACAGGGGCAAAAACACTGAAGCTTTCTTT
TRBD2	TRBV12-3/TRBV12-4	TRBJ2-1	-	CASSYPTSGPVNEQFF	TGTGCCAGCAGCTACCCGACTAGCGGGCCCGTTAATGAGCAGTTCTTC
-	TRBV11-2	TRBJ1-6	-	CASSQRGGRGNFHNSPLHF	TGTGCCAGCAGCCAGCGGGGGGGCAGAGGAAATTTCCATAATTCACCCCTCCACTTT
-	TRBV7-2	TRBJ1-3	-	CASSEGLFGNTIYF	TGTGCCAGCAGCGAGGGACTTTTTGGAAACACCATATATTTT
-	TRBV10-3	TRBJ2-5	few	CAISDGQGQETQYF	TGTGCCATCAGTGATGGCCAGGGTCAAGAGACCCAGTACTTC
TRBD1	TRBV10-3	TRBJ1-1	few	CAISPGGRMNTEAFF	TGTGCCATCAGTCCAGGGGGTCGCATGAACACTGAAGCTTTCTTT
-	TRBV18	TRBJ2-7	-	CASMRDSEGNEQYF	TGTGCCAGCATGCGCGACAGTGAGGGTAACGAGCAGTACTTC
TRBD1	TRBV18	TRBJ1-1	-	CASSLRQGAGGTEAFF	TGTGCCAGCTCACTACGACAGGGGGCTGGTGGCACTGAAGCTTTCTTT
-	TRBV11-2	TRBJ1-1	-	CASRTGDTEAFF	TGTGCCAGCAGAACAGGTGACACTGAAGCTTTCTTT
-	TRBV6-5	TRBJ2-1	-	CASSPTGKSYNEQFF	TGTGCCAGCAGCCCTACAGGGAAATCCTACAATGAGCAGTTCTTC
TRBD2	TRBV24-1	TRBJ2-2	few	CATSGTSGGPNTGELFF	TGTGCCACCAGCGGGACTAGCGGGGGCCCGAACACCGGGGAGCTGTTTTTT
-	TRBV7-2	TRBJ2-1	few	CASSYSILPDNEQFF	TGTGCCAGCAGCTACAGTATACTCCCGGACAATGAGCAGTTCTTC
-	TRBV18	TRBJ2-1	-	CASSPGFDEKFF	TGTGCCAGCTCACCAGGGTTCGATGAGAAGTTCTTC
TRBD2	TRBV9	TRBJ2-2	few	CASSTTSGGLLNTGELFF	TGTGCCAGCAGCACCACTAGCGGGGGGCTCCTGAACACCGGGGAGCTGTTTTTT
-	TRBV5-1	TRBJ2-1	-	CASSFNGRLGEFF	TGCGCCAGCAGCTTCAACGGGCGACTAGGGGAGTTCTTC
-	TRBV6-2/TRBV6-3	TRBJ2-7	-	CASSHGRIYEQYF	TGTGCCAGCAGTCACGGACGGATCTACGAGCAGTACTTC
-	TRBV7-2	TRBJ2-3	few	CASSSGVQPTDTQYF	TGTGCCAGCAGCAGCGGTGTACAACCCACAGATACGCAGTATTTT
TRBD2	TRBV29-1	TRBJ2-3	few	CSVGPTSGTDTQYF	TGCAGCGTCGGACCGACTAGCGGCACAGATACGCAGTATTTT
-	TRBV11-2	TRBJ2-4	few	CASSREENIQYF	TGTGCCAGCAGTCGTGAAGAAAACATTCAGTACTTC
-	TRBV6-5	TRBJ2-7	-	CASSKDSYEQYF	TGTGCCAGTTCGAAGGACAGCTACGAGCAGTACTTC
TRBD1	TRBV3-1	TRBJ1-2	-	CASSQAQGRRGYTF	TGTGCCAGCAGCCAAGCACAGGGGAGGAGAGGCTACACCTTC
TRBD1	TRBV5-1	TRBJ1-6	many	CASSLAPQGANSPLHF	TGCGCCAGCAGCTTGGCCCCCCAGGGGGCAAACTCACCCCTCCACTTT